A selection of T cell receptor beta chains follows, all from one sample in a study of blood T cell repertoires in COVID-19. The assay was immunoSEQ multiplex PCR, and TCRdb's table has in-frame clones only and misses some. The sample includes over 70,000 clones, 82% of them seen just once. The sequencing sample was made of peripheral blood. Receptor source: a woman aged 60-75 years with acute or convalescent COVID-19. Each CDR3 is given with its conserved first and last residue. A D gene is named only where the DNA matches it firmly. Only some rows state a clone size, as once, few, many or a class for expanded clones.

J gene: TRBJ2-5; clone size: once; D gene: .; V gene: TRBV2; CDR3 protein: CASKTNPGVQETQYF; CDR3 DNA: TGTGCCAGTAAAACGAATCCGGGGGTCCAAGAGACCCAGTACTTC
J gene: TRBJ1-1; clone size: many; D gene: .; V gene: TRBV12-3/TRBV12-4; CDR3 protein: CASSFYLFGVFF; CDR3 DNA: TGTGCCAGCAGTTTCTACTTATTTGGAGTTTTCTTT
J gene: TRBJ1-6; clone size: once; D gene: .; V gene: TRBV7-2; CDR3 protein: CASSFPPGGRYNSPLHF; CDR3 DNA: TGTGCCAGCAGCTTCCCGCCGGGAGGGCGCTATAATTCACCCCTCCACTTT
J gene: TRBJ1-2; clone size: .; D gene: TRBD1; V gene: TRBV15; CDR3 protein: CATSRGPGQGDAYGYTF; CDR3 DNA: TGTGCCACCAGCAGGGGTCCGGGGCAGGGGGATGCCTATGGCTACACCTTC
J gene: TRBJ2-3; clone size: .; D gene: .; V gene: TRBV5-1; CDR3 protein: CASSLAYLGGGIDTQYF; CDR3 DNA: TGCGCCAGCAGCTTGGCCTACCTTGGAGGAGGGATAGATACGCAGTATTTT
J gene: TRBJ1-1; clone size: .; D gene: TRBD1; V gene: TRBV19; CDR3 protein: CASTTGVWAFF; CDR3 DNA: TGTGCCAGTACCACAGGGGTTTGGGCTTTCTTT
J gene: TRBJ2-1; clone size: .; D gene: .; V gene: TRBV19; CDR3 protein: CASSQGRGDEQFF; CDR3 DNA: TGTGCCAGTAGTCAAGGCCGGGGAGACGAGCAGTTCTTC
J gene: TRBJ1-5; clone size: .; D gene: .; V gene: TRBV24-1; CDR3 protein: CATSDSRVNQPQHF; CDR3 DNA: TGTGCCACCAGTGATTCCAGGGTCAATCAGCCCCAGCATTTT
J gene: TRBJ2-5; clone size: .; D gene: .; V gene: TRBV11-2; CDR3 protein: CASAPAGFGQETQYF; CDR3 DNA: TGTGCCAGCGCCCCCGCTGGGTTCGGGCAAGAGACCCAGTACTTC
J gene: TRBJ2-1; clone size: .; D gene: .; V gene: TRBV6-1; CDR3 protein: CASSETGYNEQFF; CDR3 DNA: TGTGCCAGCAGTGAAACAGGGTACAATGAGCAGTTCTTC
J gene: TRBJ1-2; clone size: .; D gene: .; V gene: TRBV28; CDR3 protein: CASSFLGQGGYTF; CDR3 DNA: TGTGCCAGCAGTTTTCTGGGGCAGGGTGGCTACACCTTC
J gene: TRBJ2-5; clone size: .; D gene: .; V gene: TRBV30; CDR3 protein: CAWSVGAGFGKTQYF; CDR3 DNA: TGTGCCTGGAGTGTGGGAGCGGGCTTCGGAAAGACCCAGTACTTC
J gene: TRBJ2-1; clone size: .; D gene: .; V gene: TRBV5-4; CDR3 protein: CASSLKKSRGGDEQFF; CDR3 DNA: TGTGCCAGCAGCTTGAAAAAAAGCAGGGGCGGCGATGAGCAGTTCTTC
J gene: TRBJ2-1; clone size: few; D gene: TRBD2; V gene: TRBV5-4; CDR3 protein: CASRQAGEKNEQFF; CDR3 DNA: TGTGCCAGCAGACAGGCGGGAGAAAAGAATGAGCAGTTCTTC
J gene: TRBJ1-3; clone size: .; D gene: .; V gene: TRBV18; CDR3 protein: CASSPPGQVAGNTIYF; CDR3 DNA: TGTGCCAGCTCACCACCGGGACAAGTGGCTGGAAACACCATATATTTT
J gene: TRBJ1-1; clone size: .; D gene: .; V gene: TRBV4-2; CDR3 protein: CASSPRPLENTEAFF; CDR3 DNA: TGTGCCAGCAGCCCCCGACCGCTAGAGAACACTGAAGCTTTCTTT
J gene: TRBJ1-3; clone size: .; D gene: TRBD1; V gene: TRBV2; CDR3 protein: CASAYPGQGLGNTIYF; CDR3 DNA: TGTGCCAGCGCCTATCCGGGACAGGGGCTCGGAAACACCATATATTTT
J gene: TRBJ1-1; clone size: few; D gene: .; V gene: TRBV7-9; CDR3 protein: CASSPGTEAFF; CDR3 DNA: TGTGCCAGCAGCCCAGGGACTGAAGCTTTCTTT
J gene: TRBJ2-3; clone size: .; D gene: TRBD2; V gene: TRBV19; CDR3 protein: CASTRNSGSSTDTQYF; CDR3 DNA: TGTGCCAGTACCCGGAATAGCGGGAGTTCCACAGATACGCAGTATTTT
J gene: TRBJ2-7; clone size: .; D gene: TRBD1; V gene: TRBV18; CDR3 protein: CASSPRQGAYEQYF; CDR3 DNA: TGTGCCAGCTCACCCCGACAGGGTGCCTACGAGCAGTACTTC
J gene: TRBJ1-1; clone size: few; D gene: TRBD1; V gene: TRBV7-9; CDR3 protein: CASSSRTGGGYTEAFF; CDR3 DNA: TGTGCCAGCAGCTCCCGGACAGGGGGCGGCTACACTGAAGCTTTCTTT
J gene: TRBJ1-1; clone size: .; D gene: .; V gene: TRBV3-1/TRBV3-2; CDR3 protein: CASSQVALTTEAFF; CDR3 DNA: TGTGCCAGCAGCCAAGTAGCACTGACCACTGAAGCTTTCTTT